This TCR beta chain is from a study of shared clonotypes between healthy human individuals. Across the study: Every donor yielded three CD4 naive, three CD4 memory, two CD8 naive and one CD8 memory plate. Broader study findings: A reduction in generation probabilities was seen for non-shared clonotypes relative to those shared by all four donors. Only blood samples were collected, and tissue repertoires likely differ. Rarefaction gave evidence that sorted-subset sequencing remained incomplete despite large depth.

Turning to this clone: What it recognizes is unknown.

The CDR3 totals 17 residues. Germline lookup yields CDR1 KGHSH and CDR2 LQKENI. V was pared by 3 bases and J by 5 bases, with 20 bases between. CD45RO-negative cells were positively selected for CCR7, leaving out terminally differentiated effector memory CD45RA+ cells. Repertoires were generated with immunoSEQ multiplex PCR, while TCRdb's copy carries only in-frame clones and drops some. The data contain roughly 650,000 clones, about 96% of them singletons. Material: naive CD8+ T cells sorted from blood. The V gene is TRBV18, the J gene TRBJ2-1; weak D call: TRBD2 (5 bases). This receptor was taken from a woman aged 30 to 39 in good health. DNA for the CDR3: TGTGCCAGCTCACCGGCCCTCGGGGAACCATTCAACAATGAGCAGTTCTTC. Translated, it gives CASSPALGEPFNNEQFF.